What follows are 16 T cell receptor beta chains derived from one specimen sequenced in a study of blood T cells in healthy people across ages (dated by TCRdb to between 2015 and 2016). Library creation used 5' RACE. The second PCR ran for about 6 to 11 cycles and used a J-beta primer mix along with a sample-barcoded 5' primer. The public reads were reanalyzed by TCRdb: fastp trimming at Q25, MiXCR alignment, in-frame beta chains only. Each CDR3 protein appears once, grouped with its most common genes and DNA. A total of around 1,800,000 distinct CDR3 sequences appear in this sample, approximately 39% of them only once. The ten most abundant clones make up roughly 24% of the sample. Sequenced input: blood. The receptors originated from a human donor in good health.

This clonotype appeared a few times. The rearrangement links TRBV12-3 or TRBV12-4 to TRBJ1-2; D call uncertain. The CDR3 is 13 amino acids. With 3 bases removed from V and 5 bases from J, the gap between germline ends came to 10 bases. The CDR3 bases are TGTGCCAGCAGTTTGCAGAGAGCTTATGGCTACACCTTC. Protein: CASSLQRAYGYTF.

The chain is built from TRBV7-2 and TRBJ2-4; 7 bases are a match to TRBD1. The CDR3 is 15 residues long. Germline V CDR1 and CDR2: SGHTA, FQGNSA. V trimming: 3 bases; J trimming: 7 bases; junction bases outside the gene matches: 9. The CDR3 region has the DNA TGTGCCAGCAGCTTTTCAGGGGGATCGGCGAACATTCAGTACTTC. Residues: CASSFSGGSANIQYF.

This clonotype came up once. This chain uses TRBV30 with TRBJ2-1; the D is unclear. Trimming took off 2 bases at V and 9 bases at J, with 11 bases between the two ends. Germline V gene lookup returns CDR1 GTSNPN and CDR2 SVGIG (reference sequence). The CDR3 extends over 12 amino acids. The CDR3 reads CAWSPLGGEQFF. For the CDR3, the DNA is TGTGCCTGGAGTCCGCTTGGCGGTGAGCAGTTCTTC.

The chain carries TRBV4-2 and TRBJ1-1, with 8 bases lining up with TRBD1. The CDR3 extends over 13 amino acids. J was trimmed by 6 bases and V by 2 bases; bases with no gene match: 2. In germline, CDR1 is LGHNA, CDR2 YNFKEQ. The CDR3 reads CASSQRQGPEAFF. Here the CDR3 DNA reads TGTGCCAGCAGCCAAAGACAGGGGCCTGAAGCTTTCTTT.

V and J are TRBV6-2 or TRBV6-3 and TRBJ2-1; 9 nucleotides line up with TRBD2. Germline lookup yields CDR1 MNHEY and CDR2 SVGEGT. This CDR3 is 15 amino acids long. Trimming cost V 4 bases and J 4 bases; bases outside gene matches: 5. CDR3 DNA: TGTGCCAGCAGTTGGGCTAGCGGGGAGTACAATGAGCAGTTCTTC. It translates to CASSWASGEYNEQFF.

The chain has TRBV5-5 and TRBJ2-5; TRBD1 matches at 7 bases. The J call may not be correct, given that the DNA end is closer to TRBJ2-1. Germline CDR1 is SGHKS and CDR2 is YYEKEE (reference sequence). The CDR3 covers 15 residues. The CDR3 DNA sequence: TGTGCCAGCAGCCTCCAAAGGGGGCCCCAAGAGACCCAGTTCTTC. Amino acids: CASSLQRGPQETQFF.

DNA of the CDR3: TGTGCCAGCAGTTACCCTTCAAAGACAGGGGGCACTGAAGCTTTCTTT. This translates into CASSYPSKTGGTEAFF. The J gene is TRBJ1-1, the V gene TRBV6-5; TRBD1 agrees at 9 bases. Germline lookup yields CDR1 MNHEY and CDR2 SVGAGI. The J segment lost 4 bases and the V segment lost 2 bases, leaving 8 bases of the junction unmatched. The CDR3 contains 16 residues.

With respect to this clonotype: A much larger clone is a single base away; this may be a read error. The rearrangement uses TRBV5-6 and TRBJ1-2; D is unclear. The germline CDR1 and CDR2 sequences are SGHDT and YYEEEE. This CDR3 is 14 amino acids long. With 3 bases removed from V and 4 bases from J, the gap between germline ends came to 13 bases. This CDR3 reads CASSWGGRGYGYTF. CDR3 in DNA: TGTGCCAGCAGCTGGGGAGGACGGGGCTATGGCTACACCTTC.

The CDR3 sequence is CASSEATQRDRAYEQYF. The CDR3 DNA sequence: TGTGCCAGCAGTGAAGCGACCCAACGGGACAGGGCCTACGAGCAGTACTTC. This rearrangement joins TRBV6-1 to TRBJ2-7; 9 bases are shared with TRBD1. CDR3 length equals 17 residues. Germline V gene lookup returns CDR1 MNHNS and CDR2 SASEGT. The V gene end was trimmed by 0 bases and the J gene end by 2 bases; junction bases not matched to a gene: 8.

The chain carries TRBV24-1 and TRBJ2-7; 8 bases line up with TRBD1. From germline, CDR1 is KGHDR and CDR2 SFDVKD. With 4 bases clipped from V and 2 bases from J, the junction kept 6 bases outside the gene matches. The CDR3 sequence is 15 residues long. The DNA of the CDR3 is TGTGCCACCAGTGACCCGGGACAGGATGCCTACGAGCAGTACTTC. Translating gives CATSDPGQDAYEQYF.

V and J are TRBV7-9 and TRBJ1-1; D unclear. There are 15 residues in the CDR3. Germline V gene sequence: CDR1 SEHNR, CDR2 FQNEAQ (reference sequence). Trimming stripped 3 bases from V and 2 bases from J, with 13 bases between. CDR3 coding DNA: TGTGCCAGCAGCTTGAGCGTGGGGAGAAACACTGAAGCTTTCTTT. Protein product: CASSLSVGRNTEAFF.

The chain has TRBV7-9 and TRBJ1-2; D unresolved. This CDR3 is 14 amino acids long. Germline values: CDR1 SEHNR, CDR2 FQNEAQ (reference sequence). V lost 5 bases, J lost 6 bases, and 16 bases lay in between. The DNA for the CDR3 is TGTGCCAGCAGCCCCGTCCCTACTGCAGATGGCTACACCTTC. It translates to CASSPVPTADGYTF.

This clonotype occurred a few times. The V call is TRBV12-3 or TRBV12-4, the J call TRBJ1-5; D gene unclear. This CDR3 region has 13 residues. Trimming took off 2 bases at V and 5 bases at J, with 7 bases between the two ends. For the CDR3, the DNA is TGTGCCAGCAGTTTATCCAGATATCAGCCCCAGCATTTT. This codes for CASSLSRYQPQHF.

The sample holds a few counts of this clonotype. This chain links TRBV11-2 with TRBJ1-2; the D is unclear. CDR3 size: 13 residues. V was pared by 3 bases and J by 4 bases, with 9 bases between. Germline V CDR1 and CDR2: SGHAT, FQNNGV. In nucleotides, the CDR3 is TGTGCCAGCAGCTTCGCAGGATCCTATGGCTACACCTTC. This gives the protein CASSFAGSYGYTF.

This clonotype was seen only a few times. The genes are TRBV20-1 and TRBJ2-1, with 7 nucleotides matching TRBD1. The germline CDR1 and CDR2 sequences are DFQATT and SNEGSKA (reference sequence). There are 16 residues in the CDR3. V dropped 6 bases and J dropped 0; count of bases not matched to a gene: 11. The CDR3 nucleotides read TGCAGTGCGAACGACAGGGTTAAGAGCTCCTACAATGAGCAGTTCTTC. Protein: CSANDRVKSSYNEQFF.

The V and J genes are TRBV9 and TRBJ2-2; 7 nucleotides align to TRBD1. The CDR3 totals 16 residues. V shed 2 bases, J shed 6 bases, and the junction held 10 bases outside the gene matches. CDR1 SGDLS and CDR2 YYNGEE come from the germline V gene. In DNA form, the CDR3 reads TGTGCCAGCAGCGTGGGAACAGGGGAAATAGCCGGGGAGCTGTTTTTT. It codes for CASSVGTGEIAGELFF. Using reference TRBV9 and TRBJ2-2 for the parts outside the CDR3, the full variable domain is DSGVTQTPKHLITATGQRVTLRCSPRSGDLSVYWYQQSLDQGLQFLIQYYNGEERAKGNILERFSAQQFPDLHSELNLSSLELGDSALYFCASSVGTGEIAGELFFGEGSRLTVL.